These 27 T cell receptor beta chains came from one sample sequenced in a study of T cell changes during pregnancy in multiple sclerosis. The protocol was immunoSEQ multiplex PCR, while the TCRdb copy is restricted to in-frame clones and leaves out a portion. The data hold 81,000 or so clones, with over 80% observed a single time. The specimen was PBMCs, collected in the first trimester of pregnancy. These receptor sequences come from a female donor in good health, serving as a control in a pregnancy study. Some clones in this sample may be carry-over from other donors' samples.

This rearrangement joins TRBV7-9 to TRBJ2-1; 13 bases are a match to TRBD2. V was clipped by 4 bases and J by 4 bases; unmatched bases: 10. CDR1 and CDR2 (germline): SEHNR, FQNEAQ (reference sequence). CDR3 length equals 18 residues. This CDR3 is CASSSGLAGTLFYNEQFF. CDR3 bases: TGTGCCAGCAGCTCGGGACTAGCGGGGACCCTCTTTTACAATGAGCAGTTCTTC.

J is TRBJ2-3 and V is TRBV29-1; 9 nucleotides line up with TRBD2. Germline CDR1 is SQVTM and CDR2 is ANQGSEA. CDR3 length equals 14 residues. The trim removed 3 bases at V and 6 bases at J, leaving 7 bases unmatched. The CDR3 spells CSVEGSGREDTQYF. CDR3 nucleotides: TGCAGCGTTGAGGGTAGCGGGAGAGAGGATACGCAGTATTTT.

The genes are TRBV28 and TRBJ2-7; 7 positions match TRBD1. CDR3 length: 18 amino acids. J was trimmed by 3 bases and V by 3 bases; bases with no gene match: 17. Germline-derived CDR1 and CDR2 are MDHEN and SYDVKM. The CDR3 coding sequence is TGTGCCAGCAGTTTCGAACACAGGGGCTCTTCACGCTTCTACGAGCAGTACTTC. Translation: CASSFEHRGSSRFYEQYF.

The J gene is TRBJ2-7, the V gene TRBV11-2; 8 bases map to TRBD1. CDR1 and CDR2 (germline): SGHAT, FQNNGV. CDR3 size: 14 residues. V gave up 1 base and J gave up 5 bases; unmatched junction bases: 4. CDR3 loop: CASSLGPGGDEQYF. In DNA form, the CDR3 reads TGTGCCAGCAGCTTAGGGCCAGGGGGCGACGAGCAGTACTTC.

This clone appeared once. V is TRBV11-3 and J is TRBJ2-2; the D gene is possibly TRBD2 (7 bases). Germline CDR1 reads SGHNT; CDR2 reads YENEEA. The CDR3 loop spans 15 amino acids. V shed 6 bases and J shed 4 bases, with 15 bases lying between them. The CDR3 DNA reads TGTGCCAGCAGTTTCCGGGGGGCGCCCACCGGGGAGCTGTTTTTT. Protein product: CASSFRGAPTGELFF.

This chain joins TRBV25-1 and TRBJ2-7, with a weak D call TRBD2 (5 bases). Deletions cut 1 base from V and 4 bases from J, with 8 bases between. Germline CDR1 reads MGHDK; CDR2 reads SYGVNS. The CDR3 totals 13 residues. The CDR3 is CASSEWTGYEQYF. The CDR3, as DNA: TGTGCCAGCAGTGAATGGACGGGGTACGAGCAGTACTTC.

J is TRBJ2-2 and V is TRBV4-3; 8 positions match TRBD2. Germline V lookup: CDR1 LGHNA, CDR2 YSLEER. The ends lost 0 bases at V and 4 bases at J; junction bases unmatched: 7. This CDR3 region has 17 residues. CDR3 region: CASSQDLGAGVTGELFF. CDR3 in DNA: TGCGCCAGCAGCCAAGATCTGGGAGCGGGAGTCACCGGGGAGCTGTTTTTT.

This clone came up once. The chain couples TRBV18 to TRBJ2-5; unclear D gene. Per germline, CDR1 KGHSH and CDR2 LQKENI. Trimming cost V 0 bases and J 5 bases, with 10 bases left between them. This CDR3 contains 14 residues. CDR3: CASSPPAAGETQYF. The CDR3 nucleotides are TGTGCCAGCTCACCACCGGCGGCTGGGGAGACCCAGTACTTC. The full variable domain, completed using reference TRBV18 and TRBJ2-5, is NAGVMQNPRHLVRRRGQEARLRCSPMKGHSHVYWYRQLPEEGLKFMVYLQKENIIDESGMPKERFSAEFPKEGPSILRIQQVVRGDSAAYFCASSPPAAGETQYFGPGTRLLVL.

The chain uses TRBV7-9 and TRBJ1-5; 7 bases agree with TRBD1. Per germline, CDR1 SEHNR and CDR2 FQNEAQ (reference sequence). The CDR3 loop spans 14 amino acids. V shed 5 bases, J shed 9 bases, and the junction held 10 bases outside the gene matches. CDR3: CASSAGQSVTPQHF. CDR3 DNA sequence: TGTGCCAGCAGCGCGGGACAGTCAGTAACGCCCCAGCATTTT.

The chain employs TRBV18 and TRBJ2-5, with unresolved D. Germline V gene data show CDR1 as KGHSH and CDR2 as LQKENI. Trimming took 0 bases from V and 0 from J, leaving 8 bases between them. The CDR3 is 15 amino acids. CDR3 in amino acids: CASSPPSRYQETQYF. The DNA for the CDR3 is TGTGCCAGCTCACCACCATCTAGGTACCAAGAGACCCAGTACTTC.

This chain joins TRBV5-4 and TRBJ2-1; TRBD2 matches 7 bases. The V and J ends lost 2 bases and 6 bases, in that order; junction bases with no gene match: 5. CDR1 and CDR2 (germline): SGHNT, YYREEE (reference sequence). The CDR3 sequence is 14 residues long. CDR3 nucleotide sequence: TGTGCCAGCAGCTTTTGGGGGGGATCCAATGAGCAGTTCTTC. It yields the protein CASSFWGGSNEQFF. The complete variable domain, with remaining parts taken from reference TRBV5-4 and TRBJ2-1, reads ETGVTQSPTHLIKTRGQQVTLRCSSQSGHNTVSWYQQALGQGPQFIFQYYREEENGRGNFPPRFSGLQFPNYSSELNVNALELDDSALYLCASSFWGGSNEQFFGPGTRLTVL.

The rearrangement links TRBV6-5 to TRBJ1-1; 7 nucleotides agree with TRBD1. Germline CDR1 MNHEY, CDR2 SVGAGI. V gave up 5 bases and J gave up 4 bases; unmatched junction bases: 7. The CDR3 is made up of 14 amino acids. CDR3 protein: CASSPDRASTEAFF. The CDR3 DNA reads as TGTGCCAGCAGTCCCGACAGGGCCTCCACTGAAGCTTTCTTT.

This sequence joins TRBV4-3 and TRBJ1-6; a weak D match, TRBD1 (6 bases). This CDR3 has 17 amino acids. Germline V gives CDR1 LGHNA, CDR2 YSLEER. Trimming took 1 base from V and 10 from J, leaving 20 bases between them. CDR3 in amino acids: CASSQGVGGLGGSPLHF. Written as DNA, the CDR3 is TGCGCCAGCAGCCAAGGGGTCGGGGGGCTTGGAGGGTCACCCCTCCACTTT.

The V gene is TRBV9, the J gene TRBJ2-5, with 8 nucleotides matching TRBD2. After removal of 0 bases from V and 2 bases from J, the junction contained 6 bases not matched to a gene. This CDR3 is built from 16 residues. Per the germline V gene, CDR1 is SGDLS and CDR2 is YYNGEE. The CDR3 DNA is TGTGCCAGCAGCGTAGTCGGGATAGCGGGACAAGAGACCCAGTACTTC. Translated: CASSVVGIAGQETQYF.

The chain has TRBV2 and TRBJ1-2, with 7 bases identical to TRBD1. The CDR3 has 15 residues. J lost 4 bases, V lost 6 bases, and 11 bases had no gene match. Germline CDR1 reads SNHLY; CDR2 reads FYNNEI. The CDR3 DNA reads as TGTGCCAGCAGATTGGAGGGGGCCAAAACCTATGGCTACACCTTC. It specifies CASRLEGAKTYGYTF. Full variable domain (rest looked up from reference TRBV2 and TRBJ1-2): EPEVTQTPSHQVTQMGQEVILRCVPISNHLYFYWYRQILGQKVEFLVSFYNNEISEKSEIFDDQFSVERPDGSNFTLKIRSTKLEDSAMYFCASRLEGAKTYGYTFGSGTRLTVV.

The chain employs TRBV2 and TRBJ2-2; 7 nucleotides match TRBD2. J was trimmed by 6 bases and V by 6 bases; bases with no gene match: 13. Germline lookup yields CDR1 SNHLY and CDR2 FYNNEI. There are 16 residues in the CDR3. The CDR3 DNA reads TGTGCCAGCAGGAAGAACGCGGTCCGGGGGGCCGGGGAGCTGTTTTTT. Translating it yields CASRKNAVRGAGELFF.

This chain's CDR3 is CASRPGGGSAFF. The CDR3 bases are TGTGCCAGCAGGCCCGGGGGGGGGTCGGCTTTCTTT. The rearrangement uses TRBV6-5 and TRBJ1-1, with a possible D match to TRBD1 (5 bases). This CDR3 has 12 residues. Germline-derived CDR1 and CDR2 are MNHEY and SVGAGI. Trimming removed 6 bases from V and 11 bases from J, with 16 bases in between.

The chain combines TRBV4-3 with TRBJ2-7; D is unresolved. This CDR3 spans 13 amino acids. V lost 1 base to trimming and J lost 0 bases, with 4 bases between them. Germline CDR1 reads LGHNA; CDR2 reads YSLEER. For the CDR3, the DNA is TGCGCCAGCAGCCAAGGGCCCTCCTACGAGCAGTACTTC. This codes for CASSQGPSYEQYF.

The table lists this clone with a few counts. V gene TRBV19 combines with J gene TRBJ1-1, with a tentative D call TRBD1 (6 bases). Germline loops: CDR1 LNHDA, CDR2 SQIVND (reference sequence). V lost 3 bases, J lost 1 base, and 12 bases lay in between. The CDR3 totals 15 residues. CDR3 nucleotide sequence: TGTGCCAGTAGTATCGGGCAGGGGTCGAACACTGAAGCTTTCTTT. It encodes CASSIGQGSNTEAFF. Variable domain in full (rest from reference TRBV19 and TRBJ1-1): DGGITQSPKYLFRKEGQNVTLSCEQNLNHDAMYWYRQDPGQGLRLIYYSQIVNDFQKGDIAEGYSVSREKKESFPLTVTSAQKNPTAFYLCASSIGQGSNTEAFFGQGTRLTVV.

CDR3 region: CASLISRPGTPNTGELFF. As DNA, the CDR3 is TGTGCCAGTCTAATAAGCCGACCCGGGACACCGAACACCGGGGAGCTGTTTTTT. The chain links TRBV19 to TRBJ2-2; perhaps TRBD1 as D (6 bases). The germline gives CDR1 LNHDA, CDR2 SQIVND (reference sequence). The CDR3 is made up of 18 amino acids. V dropped 8 bases and J dropped 0 bases, with 22 bases sitting between them. Combining the CDR3 with reference TRBV19 and TRBJ2-2 gives the whole variable domain DGGITQSPKYLFRKEGQNVTLSCEQNLNHDAMYWYRQDPGQGLRLIYYSQIVNDFQKGDIAEGYSVSREKKESFPLTVTSAQKNPTAFYLCASLISRPGTPNTGELFFGEGSRLTVL.

This clone came up a few times. V gene TRBV27 combines with J gene TRBJ1-6; 8 bases align to TRBD1. CDR1 is MNHEY, CDR2 SMNVEV, per germline (reference sequence). The CDR3 length is 15 residues. V shed 3 bases and J 10 bases; nucleotides not matched to a gene: 8. For the CDR3, the DNA is TGTGCCAGCAGTTTCCAGGGGGCTGGGGGGTCACCCCTCCACTTT. It codes for CASSFQGAGGSPLHF.

The V call is TRBV6-6, the J call TRBJ1-3, with a tentative D call TRBD1 (6 bases). CDR1 and CDR2 from the germline V gene are MNHNY and SVGAGI (reference sequence). The CDR3 totals 16 residues. The V end lost 0 bases, the J end lost 2 bases, and 11 bases lay between the germline ends. The CDR3 region has the DNA TGTGCCAGCAGTTACTCTTCAGGGGCCGCTGGAAACACCATATATTTT. Amino acid sequence: CASSYSSGAAGNTIYF.

The rearrangement joins TRBV28 to TRBJ2-5; maybe TRBD1 (5 bases). The J call may not be correct, given that the DNA end is closer to TRBJ2-7. This CDR3 spans 15 amino acids. Germline V CDR1 and CDR2: MDHEN, SYDVKM. The CDR3 sequence is CASNPLGVSSYEQYF. The CDR3 DNA reads as TGTGCCAGCAACCCGCTAGGGGTAAGCTCCTACGAGCAGTACTTC.

This chain links TRBV9 with TRBJ1-2; 9 positions agree with TRBD1. CDR3 length: 16 amino acids. Per germline, CDR1 SGDLS and CDR2 YYNGEE. The trim removed 3 bases at V and 5 bases at J, leaving 11 bases unmatched. CDR3 in amino acids: CASSGTGTGTPYGYTF. The CDR3 nucleotides are TGTGCCAGCAGCGGCACCGGGACAGGGACTCCATATGGCTACACCTTC.

This chain connects TRBV28 to TRBJ2-3, with 14 bases matching TRBD2. Germline lookup yields CDR1 MDHEN and CDR2 SYDVKM. This CDR3 is built from 18 residues. V shed 1 base and J 3 bases; nucleotides not matched to a gene: 6. CDR3 nucleotides: TGTGCCAGCAGTTTATTGACTAGCGGGAGGGCCGGAACAGATACGCAGTATTTT. Protein product: CASSLLTSGRAGTDTQYF.

The chain joins TRBV7-9 to TRBJ2-7; 13 bases line up with TRBD2. CDR1 is SEHNR, CDR2 FQNEAQ, per germline (reference sequence). V was pared by 5 bases and J by 3 bases, with 4 bases of the junction left unmatched. The CDR3 sequence is 15 residues long. For the CDR3, the DNA is TGTGCCAGCAGCCCTGGACTAGCGGGGGTCTACGAGCAGTACTTC. Encoded protein: CASSPGLAGVYEQYF.

V usage is TRBV28 and J usage is TRBJ2-7; 7 positions agree with TRBD2. CDR1 MDHEN and CDR2 SYDVKM come from the germline V gene. Unmatched junction bases numbered 12, after V lost 5 bases and J lost 2 bases. CDR3 size: 16 residues. In nucleotides, the CDR3 is TGTGCCAGCAGTACACATCTAGCGGTACGCCCCTACGAGCAGTACTTC. Translation gives CASSTHLAVRPYEQYF.